These 21 T cell receptor beta chains originate from one sample sequenced in a study of early T cells in non-severe SARS-CoV-2 infection. Via MiXCR, TCRdb re-called the 5' RACE reads, giving one row per CDR3 protein. The sample lists roughly 40,000 distinct CDR3 sequences, roughly 7% seen once, with roughly 8.5% in the top ten. The sample comprised whole blood. The receptors shown here come from an adult who was a healthcare worker with PCR-confirmed SARS-CoV-2 infection or an uninfected control (not recorded which).

This clonotype was seen more than once but under ten times. This chain joins TRBV6-1 and TRBJ2-7; tentatively, D is TRBD1 (8 bases). The V end was cut by 6 bases, the J end by 6 bases, with 18 bases between. The length of the CDR3 is 14 residues. CDR1 and CDR2 from the germline V gene are MNHNS and SASEGT. The CDR3 sequence: CASSRRDRTSEQYF. CDR3 coding DNA: TGTGCCAGCAGCAGACGGGACAGGACTAGCGAGCAGTACTTC.

The rearrangement links TRBV29-1 to TRBJ1-2, with no clear D. Germline values: CDR1 SQVTM, CDR2 ANQGSEA. This CDR3 contains 11 residues. Trimming pared 0 bases from V and 5 bases from J, leaving 4 bases between. The CDR3 DNA sequence: TGCAGCGTTGAAGACGGTTATGGCTACACCTTC. It is translated as CSVEDGYGYTF.

This clonotype was found a few times. The chain is built from TRBV7-2 and TRBJ2-3; the match to TRBD2 covers 7 bases. The germline gives CDR1 SGHTA, CDR2 FQGNSA. The trim removed 3 bases at V and 2 bases at J, leaving 11 bases unmatched. This CDR3 is 17 amino acids long. The CDR3 DNA reads TGTGCCAGCAGCTTGTCAGCCGGGCGGGGGTCCACAGATACGCAGTATTTT. It specifies CASSLSAGRGSTDTQYF. The whole variable domain, filled in from reference TRBV7-2 and TRBJ2-3, reads GAGVSQSPSNKVTEKGKDVELRCDPISGHTALYWYRQSLGQGLEFLIYFQGNSAPDKSGLPSDRFSAERTGGSVSTLTIQRTQQEDSAVYLCASSLSAGRGSTDTQYFGPGTRLTVL.

The sample holds a few counts of this clonotype. The chain carries TRBV7-2 and TRBJ1-2; 9 positions match TRBD1. V shed 8 bases, J shed 4 bases, and the junction held 8 bases outside the gene matches. Per the germline V gene, CDR1 is SGHTA and CDR2 is FQGNSA. This CDR3 contains 14 residues. The CDR3 here is CASALQGAGYGYTF. The DNA of the CDR3 is TGTGCCAGCGCATTACAGGGGGCCGGCTATGGCTACACCTTC. Full variable domain (missing parts from reference TRBV7-2 and TRBJ1-2): GAGVSQSPSNKVTEKGKDVELRCDPISGHTALYWYRQSLGQGLEFLIYFQGNSAPDKSGLPSDRFSAERTGGSVSTLTIQRTQQEDSAVYLCASALQGAGYGYTFGSGTRLTVV.

This clonotype was observed many times. The CDR3 sequence: CASSFNGQGIEAGNTIYF. CDR3 bases: TGTGCCAGCAGTTTCAATGGACAGGGGATTGAGGCGGGAAACACCATATATTTT. This chain uses TRBV27 with TRBJ1-3; 9 nucleotides line up with TRBD1. The trim removed 3 bases at V and 4 bases at J, leaving 13 bases unmatched. CDR3 length: 18 residues. Germline CDR1 and CDR2: MNHEY and SMNVEV (reference sequence).

This clonotype was seen ten or more times. This sequence joins TRBV20-1 and TRBJ1-6; 7 bases are a match to TRBD1. Germline trimming cut 4 bases from V and 8 bases from J; bases unmatched to any gene: 5. The CDR3 totals 13 residues. CDR1 is DFQATT and CDR2 is SNEGSKA in the germline V gene (reference sequence). The CDR3 loop reads CSAIGQGDSPLHF. The CDR3, as DNA: TGCAGTGCTATCGGGCAGGGGGATTCACCCCTCCACTTT.

The V and J genes are TRBV29-1 and TRBJ2-5; 7 nucleotides align to TRBD2. The CDR3 is 13 amino acids. Germline CDR1 SQVTM, CDR2 ANQGSEA. The ends lost 5 bases at V and 7 bases at J; junction bases unmatched: 10. CDR3 loop: CSVRGRDGLTQYF. In nucleotides, the CDR3 is TGCAGCGTTAGAGGGAGGGACGGTTTGACCCAGTACTTC.

This clonotype was detected many times. The chain uses TRBV7-6 and TRBJ2-2, with D unresolved. V was shortened by 0 bases and J by 7 bases, with 3 bases between the two germline ends. Per the germline V gene, CDR1 is SGHVS and CDR2 is FNYEAQ. The CDR3 sequence is 12 residues long. The CDR3 protein is CASSLAGGELFF. CDR3 nucleotide sequence: TGTGCCAGCAGCTTAGCCGGCGGGGAGCTGTTTTTT.

This chain links TRBV27 with TRBJ2-3; TRBD1 is a possible D gene (6 bases). The CDR3 has 15 amino acids. Germline CDR1 MNHEY, CDR2 SMNVEV (reference sequence). V was pared by 4 bases and J by 0 bases, with 11 bases between. This chain's CDR3 is CASSSRQDSTDTQYF. The CDR3 bases are TGTGCCAGCAGTTCAAGACAGGATAGCACAGATACGCAGTATTTT.

In this sample, this clonotype turned up many times. The chain couples TRBV9 to TRBJ2-7, with D unresolved. Looked up from germline, CDR1 is SGDLS and CDR2 is YYNGEE. CDR3 length: 16 amino acids. The V and J ends lost 0 bases and 0 bases respectively, with 13 bases between them. The CDR3 spells CASSVGLDTFSYEQYF. CDR3 nucleotide sequence: TGTGCCAGCAGCGTAGGTCTAGACACCTTCTCCTACGAGCAGTACTTC.

The rearrangement uses TRBV10-3 and TRBJ1-4; tentative D call: TRBD1 (6 bases). Germline CDR1 reads ENHRY; CDR2 reads SYGVKD. This CDR3 is 12 amino acids long. V lost 10 bases, J lost 7 bases, and 13 bases lay in between. DNA of the CDR3: TGTGCCACCGGACAGATTAGTGAAAAACTGTTTTTT. Translation gives CATGQISEKLFF.

The chain has TRBV29-1 and TRBJ1-2; TRBD1 matches 9 bases. Germline CDR1 reads SQVTM; CDR2 reads ANQGSEA. The CDR3 loop spans 11 amino acids. V was pared by 5 bases and J by 9 bases, with 4 bases of the junction left unmatched. CDR3 loop: CSVRTGARYTF. The DNA for the CDR3 is TGCAGCGTTAGGACAGGGGCGCGCTACACCTTC.

This clonotype was detected a few times. The gene calls are TRBV28 and TRBJ2-7; no clear D. Germline CDR1 is MDHEN and CDR2 is SYDVKM. Trimming pared 4 bases from V and 0 bases from J, leaving 4 bases between. The CDR3 is 12 amino acids. The CDR3 DNA sequence: TGTGCCAGCAGTTCCAGCTCCTACGAGCAGTACTTC. It codes for CASSSSSYEQYF.

This clonotype was seen repeatedly, ten times or more. The CDR3 loop is CASTPRGGSEKLFF. The CDR3 DNA is TGTGCCAGCACCCCCCGAGGGGGAAGTGAAAAACTGTTTTTT. V and J are TRBV7-2 and TRBJ1-4, with D possibly TRBD1 on 6 matching bases. Per the germline V gene, CDR1 is SGHTA and CDR2 is FQGNSA. This CDR3 comprises 14 residues. Trimming left V 7 bases short and J 7 bases short, with 16 bases between.

This chain joins TRBV20-1 and TRBJ2-5; tentatively, D is TRBD1 (6 bases). The CDR3 is 13 amino acids. Germline loops: CDR1 DFQATT, CDR2 SNEGSKA (reference sequence). Trimming took off 1 base at V and 4 bases at J, with 10 bases between the two ends. The CDR3 loop is CSARGGRRETQYF. The CDR3, as DNA: TGCAGTGCTAGAGGGGGGCGCCGAGAGACCCAGTACTTC.

The sample holds a few counts of this clonotype. The V gene is TRBV4-3, the J gene TRBJ2-7; weak D call: TRBD1 (5 bases). There are 17 residues in the CDR3. Deletions cut 0 bases from V and 4 bases from J, with 19 bases between. Germline V gene data show CDR1 as LGHNA and CDR2 as YSLEER. CDR3 sequence reads: CASSQDVEGASRYEQYF. CDR3 nucleotide sequence: TGCGCCAGCAGCCAAGATGTGGAAGGGGCTTCCAGATACGAGCAGTACTTC.

This clonotype came up many times. J is TRBJ2-3 and V is TRBV6-2 or TRBV6-3; D gene unclear. Trimming stripped 6 bases from V and 6 bases from J, with 16 bases between. The CDR3 has 14 residues. CDR1 and CDR2 (germline): MNHEY, SVGEGT. CDR3 in DNA: TGTGCCAGCAGCCCAGGAATAGGTCCGGATACGCAGTATTTT. As protein: CASSPGIGPDTQYF.

V is TRBV5-1 and J is TRBJ2-2; tentative D call: TRBD2 (5 bases). Trimming took off 4 bases at V and 11 bases at J, with 15 bases between the two ends. Germline loops: CDR1 SGHRS, CDR2 YFSETQ. The CDR3 contains 13 residues. The CDR3 bases are TGCGCCAGCAGCCCTAGCTACCTCGGAGAGCTGTTTTTT. Its translation is CASSPSYLGELFF.

The rearrangement joins TRBV18 to TRBJ2-7; tentative D call: TRBD2 (6 bases). Trimming stripped 5 bases from V and 3 bases from J, with 11 bases between. Germline CDR1 and CDR2: KGHSH and LQKENI. This CDR3 has 13 residues. CDR3 in amino acids: CASSTAGGYEQYF. The CDR3 nucleotides read TGTGCCAGCTCAACAGCCGGGGGCTACGAGCAGTACTTC.

This chain links TRBV7-2 with TRBJ2-7; D remains ambiguous. The CDR3 runs to 17 residues. V lost 6 bases to trimming and J lost 2 bases, with 23 bases between them. Germline loops: CDR1 SGHTA, CDR2 FQGNSA. CDR3 protein: CASSSPTRTGSPYEQYF. For the CDR3, the DNA is TGTGCCAGCAGTTCCCCGACCCGAACGGGTAGCCCCTACGAGCAGTACTTC.

This clonotype showed up many times. DNA of the CDR3: TGTGCCAGCAGCTTAGGGCAGGGGTCGATAGCAGACCAGTACTTC. It translates to CASSLGQGSIADQYF. The V call is TRBV11-2, the J call TRBJ2-7; D possibly corresponds to TRBD1 (6 bases). CDR1 SGHAT and CDR2 FQNNGV come from the germline V gene. V lost 1 base and J lost 10, with 20 bases in between. The CDR3 runs to 15 residues.